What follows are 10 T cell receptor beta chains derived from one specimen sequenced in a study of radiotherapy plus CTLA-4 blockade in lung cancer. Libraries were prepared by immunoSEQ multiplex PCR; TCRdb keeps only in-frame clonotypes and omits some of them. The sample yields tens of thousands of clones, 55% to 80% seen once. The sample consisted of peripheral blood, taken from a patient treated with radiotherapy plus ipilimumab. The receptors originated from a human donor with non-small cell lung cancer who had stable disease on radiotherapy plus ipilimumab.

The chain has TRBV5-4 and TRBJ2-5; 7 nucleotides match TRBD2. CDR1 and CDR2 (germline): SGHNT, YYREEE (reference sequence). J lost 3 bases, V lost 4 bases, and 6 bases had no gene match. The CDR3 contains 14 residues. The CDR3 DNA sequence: TGTGCCAGCAGCCAGGCTAGCGGTGAAGAGACCCAGTACTTC. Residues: CASSQASGEETQYF.

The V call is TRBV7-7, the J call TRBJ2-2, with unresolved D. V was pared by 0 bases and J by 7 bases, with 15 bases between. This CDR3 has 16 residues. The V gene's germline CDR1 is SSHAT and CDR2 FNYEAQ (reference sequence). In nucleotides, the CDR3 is TGTGCCAGCAGCTTAGCGTTACCCAGACGAGGCGGGGAGCTGTTTTTT. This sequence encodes CASSLALPRRGGELFF.

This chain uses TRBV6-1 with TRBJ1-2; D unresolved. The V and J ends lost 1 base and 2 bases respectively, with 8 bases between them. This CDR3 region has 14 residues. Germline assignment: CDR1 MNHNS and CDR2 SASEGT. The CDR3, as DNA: TGTGCCAGCAGTGAAGTGGAGCTAAACTATGGCTACACCTTC. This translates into CASSEVELNYGYTF.

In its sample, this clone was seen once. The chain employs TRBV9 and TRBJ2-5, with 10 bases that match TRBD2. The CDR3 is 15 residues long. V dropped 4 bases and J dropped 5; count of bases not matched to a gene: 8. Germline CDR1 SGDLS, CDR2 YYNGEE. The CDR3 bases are TGTGCCAGCAGCATGAGCGGGGGGGCTCGGGAGACCCAGTACTTC. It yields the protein CASSMSGGARETQYF. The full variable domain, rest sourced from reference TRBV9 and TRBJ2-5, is DSGVTQTPKHLITATGQRVTLRCSPRSGDLSVYWYQQSLDQGLQFLIQYYNGEERAKGNILERFSAQQFPDLHSELNLSSLELGDSALYFCASSMSGGARETQYFGPGTRLLVL.

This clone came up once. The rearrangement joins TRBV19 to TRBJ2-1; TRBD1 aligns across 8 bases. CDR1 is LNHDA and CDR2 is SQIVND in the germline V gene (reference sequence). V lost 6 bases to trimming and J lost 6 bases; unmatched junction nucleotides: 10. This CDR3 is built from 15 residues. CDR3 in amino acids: CASRTGTGIINEQFF. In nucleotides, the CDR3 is TGTGCCAGTAGAACTGGGACAGGAATTATCAATGAGCAGTTCTTC.

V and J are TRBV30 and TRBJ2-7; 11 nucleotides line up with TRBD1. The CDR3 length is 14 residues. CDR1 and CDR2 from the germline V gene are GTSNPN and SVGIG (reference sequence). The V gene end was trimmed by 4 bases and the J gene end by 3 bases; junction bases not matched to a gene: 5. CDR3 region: CAWKRTGGFYEQYF. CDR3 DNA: TGTGCCTGGAAGCGGACAGGGGGCTTCTACGAGCAGTACTTC. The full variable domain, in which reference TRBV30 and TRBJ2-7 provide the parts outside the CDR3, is SQTIHQWPATLVQPVGSPLSLECTVEGTSNPNLYWYRQAAGRGLQLLFYSVGIGQISSEVPQNLSASRPQDRQFILSSKKLLLSDSGFYLCAWKRTGGFYEQYFGPGTRLTVT.

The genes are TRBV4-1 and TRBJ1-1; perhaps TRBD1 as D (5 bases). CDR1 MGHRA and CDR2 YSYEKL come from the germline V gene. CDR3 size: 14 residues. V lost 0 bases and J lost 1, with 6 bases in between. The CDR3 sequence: CASSQEQGNTEAFF. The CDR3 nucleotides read TGCGCCAGCAGCCAAGAGCAGGGGAACACTGAAGCTTTCTTT.

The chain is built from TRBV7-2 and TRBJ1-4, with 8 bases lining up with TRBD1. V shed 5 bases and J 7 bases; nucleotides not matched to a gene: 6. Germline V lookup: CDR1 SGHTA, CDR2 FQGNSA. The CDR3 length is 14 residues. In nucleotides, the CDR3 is TGTGCCAGCAGCCAGACAGGGGTTGGTGAAAAACTGTTTTTT. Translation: CASSQTGVGEKLFF.

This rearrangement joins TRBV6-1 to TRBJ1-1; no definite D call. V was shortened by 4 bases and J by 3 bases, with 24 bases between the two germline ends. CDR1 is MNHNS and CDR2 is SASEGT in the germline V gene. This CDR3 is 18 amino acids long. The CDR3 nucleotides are TGTGCCAGCAGTGCGTTGGGAGTATGGGGTGAGAAGGACACTGAAGCTTTCTTT. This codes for CASSALGVWGEKDTEAFF.

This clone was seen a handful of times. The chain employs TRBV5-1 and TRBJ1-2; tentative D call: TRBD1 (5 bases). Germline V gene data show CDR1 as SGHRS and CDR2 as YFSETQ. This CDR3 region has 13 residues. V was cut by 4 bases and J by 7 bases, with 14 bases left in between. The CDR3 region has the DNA TGCGCCAGCAGCCAGTTGGGGGGGTTTGGCTACACCTTC. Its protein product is CASSQLGGFGYTF.